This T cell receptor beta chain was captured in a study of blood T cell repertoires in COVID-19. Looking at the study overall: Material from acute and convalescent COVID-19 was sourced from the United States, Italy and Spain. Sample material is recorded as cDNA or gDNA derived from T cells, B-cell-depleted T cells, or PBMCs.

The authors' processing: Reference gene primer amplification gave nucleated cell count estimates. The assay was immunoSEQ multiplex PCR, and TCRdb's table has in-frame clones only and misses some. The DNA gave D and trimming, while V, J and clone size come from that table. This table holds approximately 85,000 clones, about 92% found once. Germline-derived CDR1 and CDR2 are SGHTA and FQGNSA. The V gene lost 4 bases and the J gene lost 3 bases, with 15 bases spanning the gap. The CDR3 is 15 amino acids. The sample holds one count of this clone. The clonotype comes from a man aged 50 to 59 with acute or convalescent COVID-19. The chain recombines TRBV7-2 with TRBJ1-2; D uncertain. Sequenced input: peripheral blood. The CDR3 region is CASSSRRGRDYGYTF. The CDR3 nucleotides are TGTGCCAGCAGCTCCCGTCGGGGTAGGGACTATGGCTACACCTTC.